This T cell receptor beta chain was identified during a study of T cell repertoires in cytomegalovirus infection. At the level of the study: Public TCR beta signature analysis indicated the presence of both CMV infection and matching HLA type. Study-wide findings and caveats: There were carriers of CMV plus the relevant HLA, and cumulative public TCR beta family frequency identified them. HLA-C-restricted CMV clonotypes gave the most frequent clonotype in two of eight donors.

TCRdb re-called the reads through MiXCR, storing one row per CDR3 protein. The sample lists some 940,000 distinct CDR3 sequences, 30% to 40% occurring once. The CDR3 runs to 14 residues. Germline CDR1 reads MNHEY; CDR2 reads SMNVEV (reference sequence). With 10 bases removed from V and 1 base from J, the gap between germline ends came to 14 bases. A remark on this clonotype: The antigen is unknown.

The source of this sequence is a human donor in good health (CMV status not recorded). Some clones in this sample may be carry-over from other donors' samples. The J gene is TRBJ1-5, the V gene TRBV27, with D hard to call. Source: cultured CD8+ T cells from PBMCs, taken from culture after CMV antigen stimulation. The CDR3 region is CATRTRVSNQPQHF. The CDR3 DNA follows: TGTGCCACCCGAACACGGGTGAGCAATCAGCCCCAGCATTTT.